These T cell receptor beta chains were read from a single sample in a study of shared clonotypes between healthy human individuals. Clones were read by immunoSEQ multiplex PCR, and TCRdb kept only the in-frame ones, dropping some. The sample records about 2 million clones, roughly 95% being singletons. Input material: naive CD8+ T cells sorted from blood. The receptors were gathered from a man younger than 35 in good health. Each CDR3 is given with its conserved first and last residue. D genes are given only for firm matches. Only some rows state a clone size, as once, few, many or a class for expanded clones.

size | J | V | D | DNA | CDR3
. | TRBJ2-1 | TRBV19 | TRBD2 | TGTGCCAGTAGTATAAGTAGCGGGGAGAATCCCTACAATGAGCAGTTCTTC | CASSISSGENPYNEQFF
. | TRBJ2-1 | TRBV6-1 | TRBD1 | TGTGCCAGCCACGGACAGGGGGCCTACAATGAGCAGTTCTTC | CASHGQGAYNEQFF
. | TRBJ1-1 | TRBV7-9 | . | TGTGCCAGCAGCTTAGTGGGGGATTTGAACACTGAAGCTTTCTTT | CASSLVGDLNTEAFF
. | TRBJ2-1 | TRBV2 | . | TGTGCCAGCTCCCCGGCGCAGGGCGACAATGAGCAGTTCTTC | CASSPAQGDNEQFF
. | TRBJ1-5 | TRBV4-1 | TRBD1 | TGCGCCAGCATGTCGGGAGGGGGCAGTCATTTCGATCAGCCCCAGCATTTT | CASMSGGGSHFDQPQHF
. | TRBJ1-5 | TRBV27 | . | TGTGCCAGCAGTCCCGGAGGGAGCAATCAGCCCCAGCATTTT | CASSPGGSNQPQHF
once | TRBJ1-5 | TRBV27 | . | TGTGCCAGCAGTTTGTTATCAGGGGCTGGTCAGCCCCAGCATTTT | CASSLLSGAGQPQHF
. | TRBJ1-1 | TRBV2 | . | TGTGCCAGCAGAAAGGACAGTATGAACACTGAAGCTTTCTTT | CASRKDSMNTEAFF
. | TRBJ1-1 | TRBV5-5 | . | TGTGCCAGCAGCTTGGGGAGGCTCCCTGAAGCTTTCTTT | CASSLGRLPEAFF
. | TRBJ2-7 | TRBV6-5 | . | TGTGCCAGCAGTTTCCAGACGGCCGAGGGCCCCTACGAGCAGTACTTC | CASSFQTAEGPYEQYF
. | TRBJ2-3 | TRBV9 | TRBD1 | TGTGCCAGCAGCGGGTCGTCCCGGGACAGTTCAGATACGCAGTATTTT | CASSGSSRDSSDTQYF
. | TRBJ2-1 | TRBV7-9 | TRBD2 | TGTGCCAGCAGCTTAGGGACTAGCGCGGGTGAGCAGTTCTTC | CASSLGTSAGEQFF
. | TRBJ1-1 | TRBV5-6 | TRBD1 | TGTGCCAGCAGCCGCACAGGGGTGGCTTTCTTT | CASSRTGVAFF
. | TRBJ1-2 | TRBV19 | . | TGTGCCAGTAGTACTGGGGTCGGCAGGCTCTATGGCTACACCTTC | CASSTGVGRLYGYTF
. | TRBJ2-7 | TRBV27 | . | TGTGCCAGCAGAGCCGAAGCGGGCCTATATACCTACGAGCAGTACTTC | CASRAEAGLYTYEQYF
. | TRBJ2-7 | TRBV4-1 | . | TGCGCCAGCAGCCAAGAAGTGGGAAACGAGCAGTACTTC | CASSQEVGNEQYF
. | TRBJ1-2 | TRBV2 | TRBD1 | TGTGCCATTAACAGGGGAGAGGGTGGCTACACCTTC | CAINRGEGGYTF
. | TRBJ2-1 | TRBV7-2 | . | TGTGCCAGCAGCTTTTGGGGGGACAATGAGCAGTTCTTC | CASSFWGDNEQFF
. | TRBJ2-3 | TRBV7-9 | TRBD1 | TGTGCCAGCAGCGAACCCGGGGACAGTGGTCTTGAGGATACGCAGTATTTT | CASSEPGDSGLEDTQYF
. | TRBJ1-4 | TRBV15 | . | TGTGCCACCAGCAGAGATCAGTGGAAATCTAATGAAAAACTGTTTTTT | CATSRDQWKSNEKLFF
. | TRBJ2-5 | TRBV28 | TRBD1 | TGTGCCAGCAGCCCTCCGGGGACAGGGCACCAAGAGACCCAGTACTTC | CASSPPGTGHQETQYF
. | TRBJ1-1 | TRBV11-2 | . | TGTGCCAGCAGCTTAGTTGCCGGGGCTGAAGCTTTCTTT | CASSLVAGAEAFF
. | TRBJ2-7 | TRBV7-2 | TRBD1 | TGTGCCAGCAGCCCTGACAGGGGTTTCGACGAGCAGTACTTC | CASSPDRGFDEQYF
. | TRBJ1-1 | TRBV21-1 | . | TGTGCCAGCAGCAAAGCAAAGACGGTGGCTATATTGGACACTGAAGCTTTCTTT | CASSKAKTVAILDTEAFF